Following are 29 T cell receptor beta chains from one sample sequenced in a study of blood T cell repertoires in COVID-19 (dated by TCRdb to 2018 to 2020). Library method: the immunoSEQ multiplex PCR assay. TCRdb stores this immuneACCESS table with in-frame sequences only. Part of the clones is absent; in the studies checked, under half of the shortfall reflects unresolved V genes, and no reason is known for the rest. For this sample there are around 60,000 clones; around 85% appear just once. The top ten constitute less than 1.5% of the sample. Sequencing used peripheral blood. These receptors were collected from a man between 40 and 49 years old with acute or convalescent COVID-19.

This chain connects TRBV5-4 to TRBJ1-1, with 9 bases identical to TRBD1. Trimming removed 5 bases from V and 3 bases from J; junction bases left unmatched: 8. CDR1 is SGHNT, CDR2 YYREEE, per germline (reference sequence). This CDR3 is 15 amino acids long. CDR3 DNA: TGTGCCAGCAGTTATAACAGGGGGCGTCACACTGAAGCTTTCTTT. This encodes CASSYNRGRHTEAFF. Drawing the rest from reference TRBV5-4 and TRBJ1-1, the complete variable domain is ETGVTQSPTHLIKTRGQQVTLRCSSQSGHNTVSWYQQALGQGPQFIFQYYREEENGRGNFPPRFSGLQFPNYSSELNVNALELDDSALYLCASSYNRGRHTEAFFGQGTRLTVV.

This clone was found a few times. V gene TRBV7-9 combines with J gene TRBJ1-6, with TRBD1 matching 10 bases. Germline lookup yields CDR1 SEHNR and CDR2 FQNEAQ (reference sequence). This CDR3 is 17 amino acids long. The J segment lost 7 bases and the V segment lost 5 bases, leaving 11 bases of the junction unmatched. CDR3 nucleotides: TGTGCCAGCAGCCAGAAGCACGGACAGGGGGAAAATTCACCCCTCCACTTT. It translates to CASSQKHGQGENSPLHF.

This chain's CDR3 is CASSQEVVGGGRISNQPQHF. CDR3 DNA: TGTGCCAGCAGCCAAGAGGTTGTAGGAGGCGGACGGATCAGCAATCAGCCCCAGCATTTT. This chain joins TRBV4-2 and TRBJ1-5; D call uncertain. Trimming shortened V by 0 bases and J by 1 base, and 22 bases separated the two germline ends. CDR1 and CDR2 from the germline V gene are LGHNA and YNFKEQ. The CDR3 has 20 amino acids.

The CDR3 protein is CASRPVSGTDTQYF. The CDR3 DNA is TGTGCCAGCAGACCCGTATCAGGCACAGATACGCAGTATTTT. The chain employs TRBV6-5 and TRBJ2-3; no clear D gene. The CDR3 has 14 residues. Germline values: CDR1 MNHEY, CDR2 SVGAGI. Trimming removed 6 bases at V and 1 base at J, with 11 bases between.

This CDR3 is CASSPRMGENTEAFF. As DNA, the CDR3 is TGTGCCAGCAGCCCAAGAATGGGAGAGAACACTGAAGCTTTCTTT. The chain uses TRBV9 and TRBJ1-1; no reliable D call. The CDR3 has 15 residues. V gave up 4 bases and J gave up 1 base, with 14 bases separating them. Looked up from germline, CDR1 is SGDLS and CDR2 is YYNGEE.

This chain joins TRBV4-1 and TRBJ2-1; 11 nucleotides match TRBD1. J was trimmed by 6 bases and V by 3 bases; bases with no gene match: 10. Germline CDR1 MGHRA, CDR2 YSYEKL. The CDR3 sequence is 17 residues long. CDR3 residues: CASSHPSGTGGTNEQFF. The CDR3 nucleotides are TGCGCCAGCAGCCACCCCAGCGGGACAGGGGGTACCAATGAGCAGTTCTTC.

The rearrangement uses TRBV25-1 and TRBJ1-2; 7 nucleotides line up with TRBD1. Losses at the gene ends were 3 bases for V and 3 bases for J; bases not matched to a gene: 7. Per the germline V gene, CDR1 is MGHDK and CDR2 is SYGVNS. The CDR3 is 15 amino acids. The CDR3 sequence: CASSDDRVGYYGYTF. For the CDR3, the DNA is TGTGCCAGCAGTGACGACAGGGTTGGGTACTATGGCTACACCTTC.

The CDR3 bases are TGCGCCAGCAGCCAAGAAACCGGACAAACTATTTACTATGGCTACACCTTC. Translation gives CASSQETGQTIYYGYTF. V usage is TRBV4-1 and J usage is TRBJ1-2; D is possibly TRBD1 (5 bases). CDR1 is MGHRA and CDR2 is YSYEKL in the germline V gene. This CDR3 has 17 residues. Between the trimmed V and J ends, which lost 0 bases and 3 bases, there was a span of 17 bases.

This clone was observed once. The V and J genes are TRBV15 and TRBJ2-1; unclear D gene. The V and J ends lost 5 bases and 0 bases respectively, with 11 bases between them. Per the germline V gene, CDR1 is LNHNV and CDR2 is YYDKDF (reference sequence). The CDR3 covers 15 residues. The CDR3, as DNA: TGTGCCACCAGCTCTACAAGGAGCTCCTACAATGAGCAGTTCTTC. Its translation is CATSSTRSSYNEQFF.

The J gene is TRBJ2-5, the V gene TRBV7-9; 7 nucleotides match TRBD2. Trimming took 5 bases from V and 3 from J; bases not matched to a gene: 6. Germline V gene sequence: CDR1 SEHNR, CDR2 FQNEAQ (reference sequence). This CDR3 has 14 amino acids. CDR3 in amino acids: CASSPERGKETQYF. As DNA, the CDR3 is TGTGCCAGCAGCCCGGAGCGGGGAAAAGAGACCCAGTACTTC.

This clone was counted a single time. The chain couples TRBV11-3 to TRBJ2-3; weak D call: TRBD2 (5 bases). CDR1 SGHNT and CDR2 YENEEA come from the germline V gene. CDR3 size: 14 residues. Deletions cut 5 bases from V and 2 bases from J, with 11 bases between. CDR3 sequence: CASSQGLITDTQYF. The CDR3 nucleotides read TGTGCCAGCAGCCAAGGACTCATCACAGATACGCAGTATTTT. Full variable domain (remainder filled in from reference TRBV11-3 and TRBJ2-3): EAGVVQSPRYKIIEKKQPVAFWCNPISGHNTLYWYLQNLGQGPELLIRYENEEAVDDSQLPKDRFSAERLKGVDSTLKIQPAELGDSAVYLCASSQGLITDTQYFGPGTRLTVL.

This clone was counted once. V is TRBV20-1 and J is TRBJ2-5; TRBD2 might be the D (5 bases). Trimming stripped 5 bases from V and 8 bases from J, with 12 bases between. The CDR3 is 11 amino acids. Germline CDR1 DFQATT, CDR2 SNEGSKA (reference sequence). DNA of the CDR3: TGCAGTGCTGAGAACCGGGAAACCCAGTACTTC. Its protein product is CSAENRETQYF.

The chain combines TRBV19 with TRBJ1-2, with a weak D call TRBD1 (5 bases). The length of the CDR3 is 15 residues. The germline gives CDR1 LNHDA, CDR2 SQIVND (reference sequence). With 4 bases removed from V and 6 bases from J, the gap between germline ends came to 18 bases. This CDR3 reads CASSTRDAGGDGYTF. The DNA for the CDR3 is TGTGCCAGTAGTACTCGGGACGCCGGCGGGGATGGCTACACCTTC.

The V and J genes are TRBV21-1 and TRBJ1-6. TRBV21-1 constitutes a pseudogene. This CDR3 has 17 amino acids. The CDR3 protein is CASSKVRRAERNSPLHF. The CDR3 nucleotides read TGTGCCAGCAGCAAAGTGAGGAGGGCTGAGAGGAATTCACCCCTCCACTTT.

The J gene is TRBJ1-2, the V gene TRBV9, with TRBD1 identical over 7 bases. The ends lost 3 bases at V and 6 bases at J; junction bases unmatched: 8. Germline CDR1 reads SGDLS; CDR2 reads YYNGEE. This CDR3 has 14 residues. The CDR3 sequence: CASSATGQSNGYTF. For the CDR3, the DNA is TGTGCCAGCAGCGCCACGGGACAGAGTAATGGCTACACCTTC.

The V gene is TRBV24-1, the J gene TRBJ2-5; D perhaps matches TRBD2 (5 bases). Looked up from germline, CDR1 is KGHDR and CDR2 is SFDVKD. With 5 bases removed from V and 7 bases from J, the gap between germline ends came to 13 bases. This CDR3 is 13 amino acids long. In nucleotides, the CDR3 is TGTGCCACCAGTGCGGAGGCAGTGAGGACCCAGTACTTC. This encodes CATSAEAVRTQYF.

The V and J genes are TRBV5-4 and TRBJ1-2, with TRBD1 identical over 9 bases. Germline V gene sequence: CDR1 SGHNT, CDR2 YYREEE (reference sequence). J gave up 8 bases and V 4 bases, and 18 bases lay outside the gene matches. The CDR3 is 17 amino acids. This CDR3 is CASSLGFAGQGLGGYTF. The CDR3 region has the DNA TGTGCCAGCAGCCTGGGGTTTGCGGGACAGGGTTTAGGGGGCTACACCTTC. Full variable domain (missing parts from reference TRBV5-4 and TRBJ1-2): ETGVTQSPTHLIKTRGQQVTLRCSSQSGHNTVSWYQQALGQGPQFIFQYYREEENGRGNFPPRFSGLQFPNYSSELNVNALELDDSALYLCASSLGFAGQGLGGYTFGSGTRLTVV.

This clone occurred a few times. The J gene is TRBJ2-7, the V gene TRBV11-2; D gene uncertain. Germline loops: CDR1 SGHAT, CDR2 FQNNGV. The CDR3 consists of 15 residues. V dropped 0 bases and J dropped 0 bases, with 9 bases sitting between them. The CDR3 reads CASSLERSISYEQYF. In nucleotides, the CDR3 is TGTGCCAGCAGCTTAGAAAGAAGCATCTCCTACGAGCAGTACTTC.

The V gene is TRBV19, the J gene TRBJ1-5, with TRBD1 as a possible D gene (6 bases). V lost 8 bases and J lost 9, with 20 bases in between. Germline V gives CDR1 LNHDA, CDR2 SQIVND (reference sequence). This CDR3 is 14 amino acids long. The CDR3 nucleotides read TGTGCCAGTGAAAAGGGGGGGCCGAGAGGGCCCCAGCATTTT. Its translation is CASEKGGPRGPQHF.

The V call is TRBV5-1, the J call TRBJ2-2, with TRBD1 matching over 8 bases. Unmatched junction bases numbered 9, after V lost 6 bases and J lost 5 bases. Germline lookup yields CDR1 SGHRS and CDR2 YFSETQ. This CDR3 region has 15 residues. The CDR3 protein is CASMLDRAGTGELFF. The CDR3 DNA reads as TGCGCCAGCATGTTGGACAGGGCCGGAACCGGGGAGCTGTTTTTT.

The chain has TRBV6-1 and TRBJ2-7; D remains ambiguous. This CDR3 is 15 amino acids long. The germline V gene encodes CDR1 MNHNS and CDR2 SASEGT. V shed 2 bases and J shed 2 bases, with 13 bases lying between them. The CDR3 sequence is CASSEIIEITYEQYF. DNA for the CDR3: TGTGCCAGCAGTGAAATCATCGAGATTACCTACGAGCAGTACTTC.

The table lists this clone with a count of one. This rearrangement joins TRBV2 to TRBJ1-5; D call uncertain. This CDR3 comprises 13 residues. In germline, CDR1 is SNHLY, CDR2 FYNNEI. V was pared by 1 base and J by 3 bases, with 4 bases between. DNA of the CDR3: TGTGCCAGCAGTGAAGTCTCCAATCAGCCCCAGCATTTT. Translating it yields CASSEVSNQPQHF.

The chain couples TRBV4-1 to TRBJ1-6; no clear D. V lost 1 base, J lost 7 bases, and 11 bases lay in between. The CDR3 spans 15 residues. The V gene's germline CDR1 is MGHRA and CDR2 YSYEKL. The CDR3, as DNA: TGCGCCAGCAGCCAAGGCGTAGTAAACAATTCACCCCTCCACTTT. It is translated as CASSQGVVNNSPLHF.

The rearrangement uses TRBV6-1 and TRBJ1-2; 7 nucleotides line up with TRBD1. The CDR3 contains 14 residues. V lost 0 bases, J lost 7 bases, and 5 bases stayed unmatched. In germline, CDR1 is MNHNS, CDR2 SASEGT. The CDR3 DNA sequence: TGTGCCAGCAGTGAAGCACAGGGGACCGGTGGCTACACCTTC. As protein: CASSEAQGTGGYTF.

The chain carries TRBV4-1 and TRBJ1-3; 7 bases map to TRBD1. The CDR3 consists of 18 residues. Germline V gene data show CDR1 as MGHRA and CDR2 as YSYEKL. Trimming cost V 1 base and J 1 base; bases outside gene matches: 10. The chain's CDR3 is CASSQGAQGGRSGNTIYF. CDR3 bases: TGCGCCAGCAGCCAAGGGGCCCAGGGGGGTCGGTCTGGAAACACCATATATTTT.

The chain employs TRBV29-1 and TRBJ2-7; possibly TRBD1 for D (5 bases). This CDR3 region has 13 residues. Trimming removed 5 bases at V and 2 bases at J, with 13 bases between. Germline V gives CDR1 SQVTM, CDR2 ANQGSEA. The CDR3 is CSVQGRLAYEQYF. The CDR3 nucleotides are TGCAGCGTTCAGGGCCGGCTGGCCTACGAGCAGTACTTC.

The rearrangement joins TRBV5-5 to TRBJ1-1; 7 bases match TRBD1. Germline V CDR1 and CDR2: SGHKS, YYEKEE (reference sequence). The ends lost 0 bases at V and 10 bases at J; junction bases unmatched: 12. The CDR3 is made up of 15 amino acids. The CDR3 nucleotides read TGTGCCAGCAGCTTGGACTTTCAACAGGGGACGCGAGCTTTCTTT. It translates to CASSLDFQQGTRAFF.

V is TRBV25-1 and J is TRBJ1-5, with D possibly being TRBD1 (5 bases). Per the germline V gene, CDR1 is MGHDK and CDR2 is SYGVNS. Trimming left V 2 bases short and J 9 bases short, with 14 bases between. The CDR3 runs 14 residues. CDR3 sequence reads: CASSERLGLGPQHF. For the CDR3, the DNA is TGTGCCAGCAGTGAAAGGCTGGGGCTAGGGCCCCAGCATTTT.

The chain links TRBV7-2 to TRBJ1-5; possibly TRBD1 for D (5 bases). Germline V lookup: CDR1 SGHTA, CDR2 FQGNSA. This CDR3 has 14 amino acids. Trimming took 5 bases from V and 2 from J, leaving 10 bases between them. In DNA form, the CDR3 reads TGTGCCAGCAGCCGTGGGGGGGGCAATCAGCCCCAGCATTTT. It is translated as CASSRGGGNQPQHF.